What follows describes a single TCR beta chain. As yet, its antigen is unknown. These data originate in a study of shared clonotypes between healthy human individuals. General observations from the study: What rarefaction showed was incomplete sorted-subset sequencing despite large depth.

Sequencing was performed with immunoSEQ multiplex PCR; in TCRdb, only in-frame clones are kept and a portion is missing. This sample carries a few million clones, more than 90% of them seen once, and the ten largest clones take 0.13% to 0.15%. This sequence originates from a young man in good health. Sequenced: naive CD4+ T cells sorted from blood. Regarding subset: CD45RA+ positively selected.

CDR3: CASSLASRVQETQYF. CDR3 sequence (DNA): TGTGCCAGCAGCTTAGCTTCCAGGGTCCAAGAGACCCAGTACTTC. The genes are TRBV7-2 and TRBJ2-5; tentative D call: TRBD1 (5 bases). V lost 0 bases and J 1 base, leaving 9 bases between the germline ends. Germline V gene data show CDR1 as SGHTA and CDR2 as FQGNSA. The CDR3 spans 15 residues.